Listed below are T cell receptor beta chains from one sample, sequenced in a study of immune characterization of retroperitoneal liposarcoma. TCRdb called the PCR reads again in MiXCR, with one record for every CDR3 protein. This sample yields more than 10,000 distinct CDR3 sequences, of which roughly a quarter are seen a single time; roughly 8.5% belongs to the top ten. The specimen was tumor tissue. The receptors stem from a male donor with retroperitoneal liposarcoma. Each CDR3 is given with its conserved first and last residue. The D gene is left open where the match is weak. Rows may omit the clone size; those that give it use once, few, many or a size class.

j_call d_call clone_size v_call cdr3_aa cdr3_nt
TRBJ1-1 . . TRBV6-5 CASRGRVPPEAFF TGTGCCAGCAGGGGAAGGGTCCCACCTGAAGCTTTCTTT
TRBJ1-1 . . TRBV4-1 CASSQAGTEAFF TGCGCCAGCAGCCAAGCAGGGACTGAAGCTTTCTTT
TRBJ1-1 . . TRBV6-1 CASRLDMNTEAFF TGTGCCAGCCGGCTAGACATGAACACTGAAGCTTTCTTT
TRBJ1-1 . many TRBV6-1 CASSDRSTGTEAFF TGTGCCAGCAGTGACAGGTCCACGGGGACTGAAGCTTTCTTT
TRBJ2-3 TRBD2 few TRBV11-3 CASSLDRLAGGPDTQYF TGTGCCAGCAGCTTAGATAGGCTAGCGGGAGGTCCAGATACGCAGTATTTT
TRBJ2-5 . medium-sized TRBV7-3 CASSFQGSETQYF TGTGCCAGCAGCTTTCAGGGAAGTGAGACCCAGTACTTC
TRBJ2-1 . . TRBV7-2 CASSGGLYEQFF TGTGCCAGCAGCGGTGGACTTTACGAGCAGTTCTTC
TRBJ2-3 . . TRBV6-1 CASSADSFTDTQYF TGTGCCAGCAGTGCTGACAGCTTCACAGATACGCAGTATTTT
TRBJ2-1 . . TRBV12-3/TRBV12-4 CASSLKGQETQFF TGTGCCAGCAGTTTAAAGGGCCAAGAGACCCAGTTCTTC
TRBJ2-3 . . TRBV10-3 CAISESPGDTDTQYF TGTGCCATCAGTGAGTCACCGGGTGACACAGATACGCAGTATTTT
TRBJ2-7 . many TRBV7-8 CASSLDPGFSYEQYF TGTGCCAGCAGCTTGGACCCGGGATTCTCCTACGAGCAGTACTTC
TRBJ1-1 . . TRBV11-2 CASSLDQGMPEAFF TGTGCCAGCAGCTTAGATCAGGGGATGCCTGAAGCTTTCTTT
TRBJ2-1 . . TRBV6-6 CASKRGEGTQFF TGTGCCAGCAAAAGGGGTGAGGGGACCCAGTTCTTC
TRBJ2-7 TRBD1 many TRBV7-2 CASTKGTVYNEQYF TGTGCCAGCACAAAAGGGACAGTCTACAATGAGCAGTACTTC
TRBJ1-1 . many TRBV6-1 CASRRGENTEAFF TGTGCCAGCAGGCGAGGGGAGAACACTGAAGCTTTCTTT
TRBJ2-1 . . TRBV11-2 CASSLDSGFPYNEQFF TGTGCCAGCAGCTTAGATTCGGGGTTCCCCTACAATGAGCAGTTCTTC
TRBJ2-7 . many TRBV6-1 CASSERGALAEQYF TGTGCCAGCAGTGAACGGGGGGCGTTGGCCGAGCAGTACTTC
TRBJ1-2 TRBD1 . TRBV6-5 CASSYGTGGYGYTF TGTGCCAGCAGTTATGGGACAGGGGGCTATGGCTACACCTTC
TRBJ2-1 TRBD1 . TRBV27 CASSPDGDRMYNEQFF TGTGCCAGCAGTCCCGATGGGGACAGGATGTACAATGAGCAGTTCTTC
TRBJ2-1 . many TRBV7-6 CASSLDRGAGETQFF TGTGCCAGCAGCTTAGATCGGGGGGCAGGGGAGACCCAGTTCTTC
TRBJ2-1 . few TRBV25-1 CASIAANEQFF TGTGCCAGCATAGCGGCCAATGAGCAGTTCTTC
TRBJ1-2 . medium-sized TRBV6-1 CASKAQRDGGDTF TGTGCCAGCAAGGCCCAGAGAGACGGGGGAGACACCTTC
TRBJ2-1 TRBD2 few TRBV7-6 CASSISLTSGSYEQFF TGTGCCAGCAGCATTTCGCTGACTAGCGGGAGTTACGAGCAGTTCTTC
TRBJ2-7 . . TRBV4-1 CASSQDPLMSYEQYF TGCGCCAGCAGCCAAGACCCCCTGATGTCCTACGAGCAGTACTTC
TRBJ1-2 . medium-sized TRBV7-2 CASSLARAAHYGYTF TGTGCCAGCAGCTTAGCGCGGGCAGCCCACTATGGCTACACCTTC
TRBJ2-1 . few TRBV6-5 CASSFNDRQISYEQFF TGTGCCAGCAGTTTCAATGACAGACAGATTTCCTACGAGCAGTTCTTC
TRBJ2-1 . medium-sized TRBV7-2 CASTMALGPYYEQFF TGTGCCAGCACCATGGCCCTCGGGCCCTACTACGAGCAGTTCTTC
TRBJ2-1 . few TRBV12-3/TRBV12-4 CASSFWDFGDNEQFF TGTGCCAGCAGTTTCTGGGACTTCGGCGACAATGAGCAGTTCTTC
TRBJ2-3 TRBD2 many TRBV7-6 CASSISGGAGGTDTQYF TGTGCCAGCAGCATTAGCGGGGGGGCCGGTGGCACAGATACGCAGTATTTT
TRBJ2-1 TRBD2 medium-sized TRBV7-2 CASSLDSGSYNEQFF TGTGCCAGCAGCTTAGATAGCGGGAGCTACAATGAGCAGTTCTTC
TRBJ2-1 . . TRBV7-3 CASSSSYEQFF TGTGCCAGCTCGAGCTCCTACGAGCAGTTCTTC
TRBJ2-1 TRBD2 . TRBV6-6 CVSSSTSGASYEQFF TGTGTCAGCAGCTCTACTAGCGGAGCCTCCTACGAGCAGTTCTTC
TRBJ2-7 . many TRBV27 CASSSSYEQYF TGTGCCAGCAGTTCCTCTTACGAGCAGTACTTC
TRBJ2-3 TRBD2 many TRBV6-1 CASSLAGGSTDTQYF TGTGCCAGCAGTTTAGCGGGAGGGAGCACAGATACGCAGTATTTT
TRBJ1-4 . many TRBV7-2 CASSFSRTNEKLFF TGTGCCAGCAGCTTTAGTAGAACTAATGAAAAACTGTTTTTT
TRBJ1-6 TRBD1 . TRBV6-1 CASRAGTGNSPLHF TGTGCCAGCAGGGCCGGGACAGGGAATTCACCCCTCCACTTT
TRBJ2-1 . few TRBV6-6 CASSYTSTGLGEQFF TGTGCCAGCAGTTACACCTCGACAGGACTAGGAGAGCAGTTCTTC
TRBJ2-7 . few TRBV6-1 CASSYGTQGGNEQYF TGTGCCAGCAGCTACGGGACACAGGGCGGGAACGAGCAGTACTTC
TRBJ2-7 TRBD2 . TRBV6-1 CASSERWSGGRDEQYF TGTGCCAGCAGTGAAAGGTGGTCGGGAGGCCGGGATGAGCAGTACTTC
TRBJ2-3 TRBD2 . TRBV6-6 CASSYRGTSGRASDTQYF TGTGCCAGCAGTTACAGAGGGACTAGCGGGAGGGCCTCAGATACGCAGTATTTT
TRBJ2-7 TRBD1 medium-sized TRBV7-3 CASSPNRHGQGREQYF TGTGCCAGCAGCCCTAACCGGCATGGACAGGGTCGCGAGCAGTACTTC
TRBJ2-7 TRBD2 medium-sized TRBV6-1 CASRAGLVLYNEQYF TGTGCCAGCCGGGCGGGACTAGTCCTCTACAATGAGCAGTACTTC
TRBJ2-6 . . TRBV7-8 CASSPPRRTGANVLTF TGTGCCAGCAGCCCGCCTAGAAGGACTGGGGCCAACGTCCTGACTTTC
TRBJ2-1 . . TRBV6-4 CASSDTDRQGEQFF TGTGCCAGCAGTGACACAGACCGACAAGGTGAGCAGTTCTTC
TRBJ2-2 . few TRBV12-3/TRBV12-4 CASSPRGRTGELFF TGTGCCAGCAGTCCTCGTGGACGGACCGGGGAGCTGTTTTTT
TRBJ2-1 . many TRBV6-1 CASSDLQAEQFF TGTGCCAGCAGCGACCTCCAGGCTGAGCAGTTCTTC
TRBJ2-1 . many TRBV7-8 CASSLGDNEQFF TGTGCCAGCAGCTTAGGGGACAATGAGCAGTTCTTC
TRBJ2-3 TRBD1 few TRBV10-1 CASSRTGPDTQYF TGCGCCAGCAGTCGGACAGGGCCAGATACGCAGTATTTT